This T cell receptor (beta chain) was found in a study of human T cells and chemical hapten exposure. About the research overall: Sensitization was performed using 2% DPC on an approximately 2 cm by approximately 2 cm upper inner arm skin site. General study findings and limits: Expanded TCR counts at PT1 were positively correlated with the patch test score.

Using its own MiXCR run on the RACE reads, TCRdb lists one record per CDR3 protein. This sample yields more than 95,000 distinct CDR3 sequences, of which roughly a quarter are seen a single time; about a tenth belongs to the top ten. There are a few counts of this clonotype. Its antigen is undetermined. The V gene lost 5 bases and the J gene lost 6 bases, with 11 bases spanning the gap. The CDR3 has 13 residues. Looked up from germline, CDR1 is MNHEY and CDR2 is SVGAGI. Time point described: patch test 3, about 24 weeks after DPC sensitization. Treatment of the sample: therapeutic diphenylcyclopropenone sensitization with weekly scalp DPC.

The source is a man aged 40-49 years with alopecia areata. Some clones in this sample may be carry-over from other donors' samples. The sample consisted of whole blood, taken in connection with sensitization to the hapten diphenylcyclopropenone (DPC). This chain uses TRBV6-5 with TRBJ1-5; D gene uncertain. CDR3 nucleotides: TGTGCCAGCAGTCCGAACTTGGGTCAGCCCCAGCATTTT. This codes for CASSPNLGQPQHF.